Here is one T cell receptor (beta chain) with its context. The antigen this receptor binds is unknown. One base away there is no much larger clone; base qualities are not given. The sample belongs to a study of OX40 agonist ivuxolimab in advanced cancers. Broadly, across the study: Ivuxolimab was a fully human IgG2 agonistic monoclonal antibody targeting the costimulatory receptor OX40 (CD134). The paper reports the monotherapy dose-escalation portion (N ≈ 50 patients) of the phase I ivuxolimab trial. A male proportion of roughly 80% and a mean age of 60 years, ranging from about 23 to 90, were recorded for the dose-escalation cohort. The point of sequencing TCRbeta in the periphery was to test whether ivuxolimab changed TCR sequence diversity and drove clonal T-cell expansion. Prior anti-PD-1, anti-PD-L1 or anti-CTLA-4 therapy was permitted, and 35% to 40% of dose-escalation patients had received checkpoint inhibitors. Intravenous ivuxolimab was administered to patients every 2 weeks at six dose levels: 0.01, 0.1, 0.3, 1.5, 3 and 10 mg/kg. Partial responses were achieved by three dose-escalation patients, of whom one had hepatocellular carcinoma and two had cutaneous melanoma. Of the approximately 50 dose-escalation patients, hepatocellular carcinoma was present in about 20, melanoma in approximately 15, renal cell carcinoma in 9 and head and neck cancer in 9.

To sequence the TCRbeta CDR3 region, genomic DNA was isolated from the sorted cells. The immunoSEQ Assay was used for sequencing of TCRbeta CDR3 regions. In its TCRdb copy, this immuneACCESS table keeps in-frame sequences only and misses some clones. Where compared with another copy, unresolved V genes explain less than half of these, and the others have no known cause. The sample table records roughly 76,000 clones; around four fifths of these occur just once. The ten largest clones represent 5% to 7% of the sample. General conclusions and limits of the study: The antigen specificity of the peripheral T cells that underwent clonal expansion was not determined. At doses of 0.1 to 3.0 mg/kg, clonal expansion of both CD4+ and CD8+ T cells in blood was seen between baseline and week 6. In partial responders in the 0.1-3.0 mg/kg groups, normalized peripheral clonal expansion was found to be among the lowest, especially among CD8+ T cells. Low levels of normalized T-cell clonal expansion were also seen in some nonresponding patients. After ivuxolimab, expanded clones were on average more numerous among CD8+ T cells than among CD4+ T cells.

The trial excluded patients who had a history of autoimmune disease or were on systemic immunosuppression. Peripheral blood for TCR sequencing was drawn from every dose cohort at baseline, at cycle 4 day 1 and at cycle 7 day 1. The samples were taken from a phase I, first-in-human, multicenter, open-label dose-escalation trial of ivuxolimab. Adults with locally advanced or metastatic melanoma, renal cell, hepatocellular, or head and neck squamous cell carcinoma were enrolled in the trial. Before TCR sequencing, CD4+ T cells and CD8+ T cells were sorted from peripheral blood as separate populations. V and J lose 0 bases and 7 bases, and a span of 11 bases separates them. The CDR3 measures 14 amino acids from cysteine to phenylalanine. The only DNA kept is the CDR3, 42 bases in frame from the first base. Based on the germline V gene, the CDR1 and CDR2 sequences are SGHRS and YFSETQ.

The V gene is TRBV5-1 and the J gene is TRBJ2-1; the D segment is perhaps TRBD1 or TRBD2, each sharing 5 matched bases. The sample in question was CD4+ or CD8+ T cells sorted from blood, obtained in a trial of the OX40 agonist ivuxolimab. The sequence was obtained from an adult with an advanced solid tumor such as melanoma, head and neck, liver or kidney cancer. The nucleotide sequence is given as TGCGCCAGCAGCTTGGGGGACGTTTGGAATGAGCAGTTCTTC. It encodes CASSLGDVWNEQFF.